The 27 T cell receptor beta chains presented below share a single source sample, sequenced in a study of cytomegalovirus exposure and HLA in healthy donors. The PCR employed 60 Vbeta primers together with 13 Jbeta primers. The method was immunoSEQ multiplex PCR; TCRdb's version includes in-frame clones alone and lacks a portion of them. Of some 41,000 clones in the sample, approximately 70% were seen once. The material sequenced was PBMCs. These receptors were obtained from a man between 35 and 55 years old in good health and CMV-seronegative.

The V call is TRBV7-6, the J call TRBJ2-7, with 11 bases matching TRBD2. Germline trimming cut 4 bases from V and 0 bases from J; bases unmatched to any gene: 8. Germline-derived CDR1 and CDR2 are SGHVS and FNYEAQ. The CDR3 is made up of 17 amino acids. CDR3 sequence reads: CASSSPGLAGGSYEQYF. As DNA, the CDR3 is TGTGCCAGCAGCTCACCGGGTCTAGCGGGGGGCTCCTACGAGCAGTACTTC.

The CDR3 DNA reads TGTGCCAGCAGGGCCGAAGCCTACAATGAGCAGTTCTTC. Translation gives CASRAEAYNEQFF. The V and J genes are TRBV9 and TRBJ2-1; D not certain. The CDR3 is 13 residues long. Germline V CDR1 and CDR2: SGDLS, YYNGEE. The V end was cut by 5 bases, the J end by 2 bases, with 8 bases between.

CDR3 sequence (DNA): TGCGCCAGCAGCCCAAGAAGAGGGACAGGGGATTTTGGCTACACCTTC. This translates into CASSPRRGTGDFGYTF. The chain has TRBV4-1 and TRBJ1-2, with TRBD1 matching over 10 bases. V dropped 4 bases and J dropped 7; count of bases not matched to a gene: 12. This CDR3 comprises 16 residues. Germline assignment: CDR1 MGHRA and CDR2 YSYEKL.

The chain links TRBV11-2 to TRBJ2-2; 7 nucleotides agree with TRBD1. This CDR3 comprises 14 residues. The germline V gene has CDR1 SGHAT and CDR2 FQNNGV. V lost 5 bases to trimming and J lost 7 bases; unmatched junction nucleotides: 7. Here the CDR3 DNA reads TGTGCCAGCAGCGCCGACAGGGCTAGCGGGGAGCTGTTTTTT. Translating it yields CASSADRASGELFF.

This sequence joins TRBV7-9 and TRBJ2-3; maybe TRBD1 (6 bases). The germline V gene has CDR1 SEHNR and CDR2 FQNEAQ (reference sequence). This CDR3 is 14 amino acids long. The V end lost 5 bases, the J end lost 7 bases, and 16 bases lay between the germline ends. The CDR3 here is CASSAPDSPNTQYF. The CDR3 region has the DNA TGTGCCAGCAGCGCACCGGACAGTCCTAATACGCAGTATTTT.

The V gene is TRBV6-1, the J gene TRBJ1-6, with no clear D. Trimming shortened V by 1 base and J by 9 bases, and 10 bases separated the two germline ends. CDR3 length equals 14 residues. Looked up from germline, CDR1 is MNHNS and CDR2 is SASEGT. CDR3 protein: CASSEGLGASPLHF. DNA of the CDR3: TGTGCCAGCAGTGAAGGACTGGGAGCTTCACCCCTCCACTTT.

V is TRBV5-6 and J is TRBJ2-1; 9 bases fit TRBD2. From germline, CDR1 is SGHDT and CDR2 YYEEEE. The V and J ends lost 3 bases and 4 bases, in that order; junction bases with no gene match: 14. CDR3 size: 18 residues. The CDR3 bases are TGTGCCAGCAGCTCAGGGTCACTAGCGGGTATCCTTTACAATGAGCAGTTCTTC. Translated, it gives CASSSGSLAGILYNEQFF.

The chain has TRBV19 and TRBJ1-4, with TRBD1 matching 7 bases. CDR1 is LNHDA and CDR2 is SQIVND in the germline V gene (reference sequence). With 4 bases clipped from V and 5 bases from J, the junction kept 4 bases outside the gene matches. The CDR3 has 14 residues. The CDR3 loop is CASSTTGVNEKLFF. The CDR3 DNA sequence: TGTGCCAGTAGTACTACAGGGGTCAATGAAAAACTGTTTTTT.

This clone was found a few times. The genes are TRBV29-1 and TRBJ2-3, with TRBD2 identical over 10 bases. The CDR3 is 14 amino acids. CDR1 is SQVTM, CDR2 ANQGSEA, per germline. V lost 5 bases and J lost 2; bases outside the gene matches: 4. In nucleotides, the CDR3 is TGCAGCGTTCATAGCGGGGGGCCCACAGATACGCAGTATTTT. Its protein product is CSVHSGGPTDTQYF.

CDR3 protein: CASSLAGQGASEQYF. The DNA for the CDR3 is TGTGCCAGCAGCTTAGCGGGACAGGGGGCGTCGGAGCAGTACTTC. This sequence joins TRBV7-2 and TRBJ2-7; 12 positions agree with TRBD1. V lost 0 bases, J lost 7 bases, and 4 bases stayed unmatched. Germline CDR1 is SGHTA and CDR2 is FQGNSA. The length of the CDR3 is 15 residues.

The chain links TRBV6-5 to TRBJ1-1; TRBD1 might be the D (6 bases). V was clipped by 6 bases and J by 2 bases, with 7 bases between them. The CDR3 spans 12 residues. The germline gives CDR1 MNHEY, CDR2 SVGAGI. The CDR3 loop reads CASRQGNTEAFF. The CDR3 nucleotides read TGTGCCAGCAGACAGGGAAACACTGAAGCTTTCTTT.

The chain links TRBV5-1 to TRBJ1-1, with D hard to call. Germline V lookup: CDR1 SGHRS, CDR2 YFSETQ. CDR3 length: 15 residues. Trimming took 0 bases from V and 5 from J, leaving 14 bases between them. DNA of the CDR3: TGCGCCAGCAGCTTGGCCGGGGAGGTATGGACTGAAGCTTTCTTT. It codes for CASSLAGEVWTEAFF.

The V and J genes are TRBV2 and TRBJ2-1; 12 bases are shared with TRBD2. CDR1 and CDR2 from the germline V gene are SNHLY and FYNNEI. This CDR3 is 16 amino acids long. The V segment lost 1 base and the J segment 8 bases; nucleotides outside the gene matches: 6. CDR3 residues: CASSEDLAGGPDEQFF. CDR3 nucleotide sequence: TGTGCCAGCAGTGAAGACCTAGCGGGGGGGCCCGATGAGCAGTTCTTC.

The V gene is TRBV5-8, the J gene TRBJ1-2; possible D gene TRBD1, 5 bases. Trimming removed 2 bases from V and 0 bases from J, with 8 bases in between. CDR3 size: 14 residues. The V gene's germline CDR1 is SGHTS and CDR2 YDEGEE. The CDR3 here is CASSFPTANYGYTF. The CDR3 DNA reads TGTGCCAGCAGCTTCCCGACAGCTAACTATGGCTACACCTTC.

This rearrangement joins TRBV6-5 to TRBJ1-1, with D hard to call. The CDR3 is 15 amino acids. Per germline, CDR1 MNHEY and CDR2 SVGAGI. The germline V and J ends were trimmed by 6 bases and 5 bases, with 19 bases remaining between them. CDR3 region: CASSPFELGGTEAFF. DNA of the CDR3: TGTGCCAGCAGCCCCTTCGAGTTAGGAGGGACTGAAGCTTTCTTT.

The CDR3 sequence: CASRQPGRDYEQYF. For the CDR3, the DNA is TGTGCCAGCAGGCAACCAGGGAGGGACTACGAGCAGTACTTC. This chain links TRBV28 with TRBJ2-7; 7 bases map to TRBD2. This CDR3 has 14 residues. Germline-derived CDR1 and CDR2 are MDHEN and SYDVKM. V trimming: 6 bases; J trimming: 3 bases; junction bases outside the gene matches: 8.

This clone was counted once. The chain recombines TRBV6-1 with TRBJ1-3, with unresolved D. The CDR3 sequence is 15 residues long. Trimming cost V 6 bases and J 4 bases, with 16 bases left between them. Germline V gene lookup returns CDR1 MNHNS and CDR2 SASEGT. The CDR3 loop reads CASREGIAVGNTIYF. The DNA of the CDR3 is TGTGCCAGCAGGGAGGGTATAGCTGTGGGAAACACCATATATTTT.

The chain has TRBV7-8 and TRBJ2-3; maybe TRBD2 (6 bases). The length of the CDR3 is 16 residues. Trimming left V 2 bases short and J 2 bases short, with 14 bases between. Germline CDR1 SGHVS, CDR2 FQNEAQ. The CDR3 coding sequence is TGTGCCAGCAGCTTAATTAGTGGGGGGAACACAGATACGCAGTATTTT. This translates into CASSLISGGNTDTQYF. The full variable domain, rest sourced from reference TRBV7-8 and TRBJ2-3, is GAGVSQSPRYKVAKRGQDVALRCDPISGHVSLFWYQQALGQGPEFLTYFQNEAQLDKSGLPSDRFFAERPEGSVSTLKIQRTQQEDSAVYLCASSLISGGNTDTQYFGPGTRLTVL.

The CDR3 DNA follows: TGTGCCTGGACACAGGGTAATCAGCCCCAGCATTTT. Its protein is CAWTQGNQPQHF. The chain combines TRBV30 with TRBJ1-5, with D perhaps TRBD1 (6 bases). The germline gives CDR1 GTSNPN, CDR2 SVGIG (reference sequence). The CDR3 length is 12 residues. Trimming stripped 4 bases from V and 4 bases from J, with 8 bases between.

The gene calls are TRBV4-2 and TRBJ2-7, with 7 bases identical to TRBD2. The V gene end was trimmed by 4 bases and the J gene end by 5 bases; junction bases not matched to a gene: 17. Germline CDR1 reads LGHNA; CDR2 reads YNFKEQ. The length of the CDR3 is 17 residues. The DNA of the CDR3 is TGTGCCAGCAGCCCCTTAAGAGCGGGGATAGCTGGCCACGAGCAGTACTTC. Protein: CASSPLRAGIAGHEQYF.

The chain links TRBV6-1 to TRBJ1-1; a possible D gene is TRBD1 (5 bases). V was pared by 3 bases and J by 0 bases, with 8 bases between. This CDR3 has 14 residues. Germline CDR1 reads MNHNS; CDR2 reads SASEGT. The CDR3 reads CASSDAGLNTEAFF. CDR3 nucleotide sequence: TGTGCCAGCAGTGACGCGGGGCTGAACACTGAAGCTTTCTTT.

The chain recombines TRBV2 with TRBJ2-2, with D unresolved. The CDR3 has 15 residues. The V and J ends lost 8 bases and 3 bases respectively, with 16 bases between them. The germline V gene has CDR1 SNHLY and CDR2 FYNNEI. CDR3 sequence: CASQHLGTDTGELFF. The CDR3 DNA follows: TGTGCCAGCCAACACCTAGGAACGGACACCGGGGAGCTGTTTTTT.

The CDR3 DNA sequence: TGTGCCAGCAGCCCTAGCGGGGGGTCCTACGAGCAGTACTTC. Its translation is CASSPSGGSYEQYF. The rearrangement uses TRBV7-8 and TRBJ2-7; 11 positions agree with TRBD2. Germline values: CDR1 SGHVS, CDR2 FQNEAQ. The V gene end was trimmed by 5 bases and the J gene end by 1 base; junction bases not matched to a gene: 1. The CDR3 is 14 amino acids. Supplemented by reference TRBV7-8 and TRBJ2-7, the full variable domain reads GAGVSQSPRYKVAKRGQDVALRCDPISGHVSLFWYQQALGQGPEFLTYFQNEAQLDKSGLPSDRFFAERPEGSVSTLKIQRTQQEDSAVYLCASSPSGGSYEQYFGPGTRLTVT.

The rearrangement joins TRBV6-1 to TRBJ2-3, with 14 bases that match TRBD2. This CDR3 has 20 residues. The germline gives CDR1 MNHNS, CDR2 SASEGT. Trimming removed 2 bases from V and 2 bases from J; junction bases left unmatched: 12. The CDR3 region is CASSEHFPGLAGADTDTQYF. CDR3 nucleotides: TGTGCCAGCAGTGAACATTTTCCGGGACTAGCGGGGGCCGACACAGATACGCAGTATTTT.

V is TRBV30 and J is TRBJ1-2; D perhaps matches TRBD1 (6 bases). The CDR3 contains 12 residues. CDR1 is GTSNPN, CDR2 SVGIG, per germline (reference sequence). CDR3 protein: CAWGGYWNGYTF. In DNA form, the CDR3 reads TGTGCTTGGGGGGGCTATTGGAATGGCTACACCTTC.

This clone was recorded a few times. This chain uses TRBV18 with TRBJ2-6, with D unclear. V dropped 3 bases and J dropped 0 bases, with 9 bases sitting between them. This CDR3 comprises 16 residues. Germline V lookup: CDR1 KGHSH, CDR2 LQKENI. DNA for the CDR3: TGTGCCAGCTCACCGGCAAGAAACTCTGGGGCCAACGTCCTGACTTTC. Protein: CASSPARNSGANVLTF.

The CDR3 region has the DNA TGCGCCAGCAGCCAAGAAGGAACGGGGGGAGGTAGAGAGCAGTACTTC. Translated, it gives CASSQEGTGGGREQYF. The chain joins TRBV4-3 to TRBJ2-7, with 7 bases identical to TRBD2. Germline CDR1 reads LGHNA; CDR2 reads YSLEER. V was pared by 0 bases and J by 7 bases, with 12 bases of the junction left unmatched. The CDR3 extends over 16 amino acids.